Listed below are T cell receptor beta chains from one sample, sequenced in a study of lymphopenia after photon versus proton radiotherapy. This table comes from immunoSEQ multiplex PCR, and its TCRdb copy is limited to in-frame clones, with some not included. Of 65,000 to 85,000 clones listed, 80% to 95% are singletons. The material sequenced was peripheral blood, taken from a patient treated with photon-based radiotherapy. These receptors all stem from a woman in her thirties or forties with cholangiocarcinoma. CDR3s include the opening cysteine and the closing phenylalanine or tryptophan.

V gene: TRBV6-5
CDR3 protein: CASSSLIDRYEQYF

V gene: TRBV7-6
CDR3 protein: CASSLGIVGLSYNEQFF

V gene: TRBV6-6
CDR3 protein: CASSPQSSGTHEQYF

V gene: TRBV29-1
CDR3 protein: CSVGQLSGEGYTF

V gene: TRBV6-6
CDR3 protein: CASRWTQGTYEQYF

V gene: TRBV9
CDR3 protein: CASSVILGGEQFF

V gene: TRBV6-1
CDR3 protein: CASSLGEGGTDTQYF

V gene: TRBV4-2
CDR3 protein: CASSQGEATNEKLFF

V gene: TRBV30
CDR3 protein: CAGGGENTIYF

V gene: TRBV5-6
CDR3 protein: CASSPDSNYGYTF

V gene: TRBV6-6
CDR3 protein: CASSYGQAPNSPLHF

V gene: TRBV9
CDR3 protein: CASSVDGAVAAFF

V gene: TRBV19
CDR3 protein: CASSIRWDSMNTEAFF

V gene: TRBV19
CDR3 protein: CASSPKAAGELFF

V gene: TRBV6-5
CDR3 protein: CASSYLPVGGTYEQYF

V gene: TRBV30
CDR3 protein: CAWSRGDFEQYF

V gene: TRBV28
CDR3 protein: CASSRQGAGPSGNGELFF

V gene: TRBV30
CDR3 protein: CAWVSGTIYF

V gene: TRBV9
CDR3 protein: CASSVGETGNTGELFF

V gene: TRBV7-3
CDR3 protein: CASSLGQGRTYEQYF

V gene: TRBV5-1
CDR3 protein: CASSFTTQGNTGELFF

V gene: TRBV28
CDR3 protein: CASSLAGNQPQHF

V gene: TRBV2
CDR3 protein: CASKVVRTDTQYF

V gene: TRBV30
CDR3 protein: CAWNSDYNQPQHF

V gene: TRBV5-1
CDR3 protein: CASSWGGTGGSEQYF

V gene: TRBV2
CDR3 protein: CASILEVRGETQYF

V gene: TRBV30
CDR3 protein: CAWSVTAYGTGGEKLFF

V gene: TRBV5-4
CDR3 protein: CASSLEWAGSEQYF

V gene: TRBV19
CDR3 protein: CASSMLVEGTGVNTEAFF

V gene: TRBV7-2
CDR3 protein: CASSLAGGRYNEQFF

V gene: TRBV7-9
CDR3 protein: CASSSRQGGEQYF

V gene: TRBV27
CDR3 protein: CASSFNSLLPLHF